The source of this TCR beta chain is a study of cytomegalovirus exposure and HLA in healthy donors. The table came from immunoSEQ multiplex PCR; TCRdb's copy has only in-frame clones and leaves some out. The sample lists 150,000 to 200,000 clones, 85% occurring once. Germline-derived CDR1 and CDR2 are SGHNT and YENEEA. The V gene end was trimmed by 5 bases and the J gene end by 5 bases; junction bases not matched to a gene: 4. The CDR3 spans 14 residues. The clonotype was recovered from a young man in good health and CMV-seropositive. The chain uses TRBV11-3 and TRBJ2-5, with 11 bases aligning to TRBD1. Specimen: PBMCs. This CDR3 reads CASSRDRGSETQYF. CDR3 sequence (DNA): TGTGCCAGCAGCCGGGACAGGGGGTCGGAGACCCAGTACTTC. The complete variable domain, with remaining parts taken from reference TRBV11-3 and TRBJ2-5, reads EAGVVQSPRYKIIEKKQPVAFWCNPISGHNTLYWYLQNLGQGPELLIRYENEEAVDDSQLPKDRFSAERLKGVDSTLKIQPAELGDSAVYLCASSRDRGSETQYFGPGTRLLVL.